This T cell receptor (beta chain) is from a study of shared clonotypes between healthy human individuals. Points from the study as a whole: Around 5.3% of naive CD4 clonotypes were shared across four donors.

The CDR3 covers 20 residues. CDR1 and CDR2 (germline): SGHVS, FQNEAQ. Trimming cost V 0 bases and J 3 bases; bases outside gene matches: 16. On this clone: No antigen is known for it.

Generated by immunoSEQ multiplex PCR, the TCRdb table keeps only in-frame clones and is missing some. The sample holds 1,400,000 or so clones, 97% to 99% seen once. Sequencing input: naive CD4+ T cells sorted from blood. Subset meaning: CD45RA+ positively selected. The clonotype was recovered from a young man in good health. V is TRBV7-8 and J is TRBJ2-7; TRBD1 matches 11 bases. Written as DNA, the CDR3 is TGTGCCAGCAGCTTAGCGGCGGTGTTACCAGGACAGGGGGCAAACTACGAGCAGTACTTC. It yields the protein CASSLAAVLPGQGANYEQYF.